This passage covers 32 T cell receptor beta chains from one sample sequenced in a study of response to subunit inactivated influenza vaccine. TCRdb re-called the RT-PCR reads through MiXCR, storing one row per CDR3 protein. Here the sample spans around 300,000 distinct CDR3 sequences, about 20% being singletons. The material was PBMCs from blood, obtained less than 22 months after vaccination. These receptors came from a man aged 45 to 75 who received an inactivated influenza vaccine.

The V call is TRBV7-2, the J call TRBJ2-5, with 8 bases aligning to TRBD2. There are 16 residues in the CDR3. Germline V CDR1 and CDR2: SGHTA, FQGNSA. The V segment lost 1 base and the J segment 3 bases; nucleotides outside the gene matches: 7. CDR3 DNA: TGTGCCAGCAGCTTAGTTTCCGGGAGGGCCGAAGAGACCCAGTACTTC. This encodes CASSLVSGRAEETQYF.

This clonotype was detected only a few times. The chain's CDR3 is CATSDWDGPTDTQYF. The CDR3 DNA sequence: TGTGCCACCAGTGATTGGGACGGACCCACAGATACGCAGTATTTT. This chain connects TRBV24-1 to TRBJ2-3, with D possibly called TRBD1 or TRBD2 (5 bases each). The CDR3 is 15 residues long. Between the trimmed V and J ends, which lost 2 bases and 2 bases, there was a span of 10 bases. Germline V CDR1 and CDR2: KGHDR, SFDVKD.

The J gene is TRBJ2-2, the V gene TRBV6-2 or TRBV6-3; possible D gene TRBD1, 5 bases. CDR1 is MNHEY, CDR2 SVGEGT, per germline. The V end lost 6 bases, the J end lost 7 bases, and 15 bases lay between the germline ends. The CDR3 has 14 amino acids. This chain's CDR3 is CASRMTEYFGELFF. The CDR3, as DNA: TGTGCCAGCAGAATGACAGAATACTTCGGGGAGCTGTTTTTT.

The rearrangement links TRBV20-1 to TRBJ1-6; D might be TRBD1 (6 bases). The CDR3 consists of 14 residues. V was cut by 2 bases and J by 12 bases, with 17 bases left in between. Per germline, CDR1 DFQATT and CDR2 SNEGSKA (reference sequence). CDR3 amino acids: CSARSMVGAQPLHF. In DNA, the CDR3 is TGCAGTGCTAGAAGTATGGTGGGGGCGCAACCCCTCCACTTT.

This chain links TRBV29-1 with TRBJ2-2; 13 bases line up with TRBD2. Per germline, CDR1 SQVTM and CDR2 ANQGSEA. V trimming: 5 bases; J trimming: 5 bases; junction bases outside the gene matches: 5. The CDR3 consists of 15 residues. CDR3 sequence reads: CSVLLAGGQTGELFF. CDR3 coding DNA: TGCAGCGTTCTACTAGCGGGGGGGCAGACCGGGGAGCTGTTTTTT.

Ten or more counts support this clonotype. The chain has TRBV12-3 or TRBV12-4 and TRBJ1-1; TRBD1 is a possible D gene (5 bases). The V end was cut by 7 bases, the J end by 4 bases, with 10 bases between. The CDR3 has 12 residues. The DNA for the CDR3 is TGTGCCAGCAACCAGGGTACCACTGAAGCTTTCTTT. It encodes CASNQGTTEAFF.

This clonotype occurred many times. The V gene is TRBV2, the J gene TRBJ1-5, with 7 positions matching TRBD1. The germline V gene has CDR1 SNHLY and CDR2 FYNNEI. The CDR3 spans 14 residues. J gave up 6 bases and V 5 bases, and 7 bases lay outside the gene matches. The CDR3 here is CASSRVTGRQPQHF. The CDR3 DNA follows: TGTGCCAGCAGTCGGGTGACAGGGCGTCAGCCCCAGCATTTT.

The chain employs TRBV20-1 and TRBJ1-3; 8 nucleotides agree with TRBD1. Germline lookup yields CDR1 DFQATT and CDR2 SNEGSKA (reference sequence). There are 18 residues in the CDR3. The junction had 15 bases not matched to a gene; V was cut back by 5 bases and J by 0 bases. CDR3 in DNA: TGCAGTGCTGAATCTGTCAGGGGGCCTTCCAGCTCTGGAAACACCATATATTTT. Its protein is CSAESVRGPSSSGNTIYF.

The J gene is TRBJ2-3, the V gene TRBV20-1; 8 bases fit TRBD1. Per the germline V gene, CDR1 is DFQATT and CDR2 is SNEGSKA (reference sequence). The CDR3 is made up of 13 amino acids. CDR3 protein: CRAPDRDFDTQYF. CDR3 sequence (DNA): TGCAGGGCTCCGGACAGGGATTTTGATACGCAGTATTTT.

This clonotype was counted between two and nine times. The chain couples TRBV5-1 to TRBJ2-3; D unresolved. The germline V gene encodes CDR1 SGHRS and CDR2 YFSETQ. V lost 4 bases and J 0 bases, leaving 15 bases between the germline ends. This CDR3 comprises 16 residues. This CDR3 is CASSKMTISSTDTQYF. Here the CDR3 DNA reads TGCGCCAGCAGCAAGATGACAATCTCTAGCACAGATACGCAGTATTTT.

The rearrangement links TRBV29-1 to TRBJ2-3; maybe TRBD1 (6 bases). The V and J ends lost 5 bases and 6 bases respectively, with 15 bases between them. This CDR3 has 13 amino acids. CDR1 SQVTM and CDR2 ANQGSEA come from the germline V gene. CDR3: CSVPRQGMDTQYF. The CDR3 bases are TGCAGCGTTCCCAGGCAGGGGATGGATACGCAGTATTTT.

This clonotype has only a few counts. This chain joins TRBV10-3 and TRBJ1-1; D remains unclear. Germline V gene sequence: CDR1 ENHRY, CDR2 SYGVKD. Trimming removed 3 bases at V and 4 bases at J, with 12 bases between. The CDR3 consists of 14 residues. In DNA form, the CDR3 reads TGTGCCATCAGTGACAAGGGCGGGAGCACTGAAGCTTTCTTT. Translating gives CAISDKGGSTEAFF.

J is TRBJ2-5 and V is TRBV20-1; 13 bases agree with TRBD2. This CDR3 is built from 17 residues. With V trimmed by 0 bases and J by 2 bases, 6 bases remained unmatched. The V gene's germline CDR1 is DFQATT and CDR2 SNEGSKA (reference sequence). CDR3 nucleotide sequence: TGCAGTGCTAGAGATCTCCTACTAGCGGGGGGGCAAGAGACCCAGTACTTC. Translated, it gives CSARDLLLAGGQETQYF.

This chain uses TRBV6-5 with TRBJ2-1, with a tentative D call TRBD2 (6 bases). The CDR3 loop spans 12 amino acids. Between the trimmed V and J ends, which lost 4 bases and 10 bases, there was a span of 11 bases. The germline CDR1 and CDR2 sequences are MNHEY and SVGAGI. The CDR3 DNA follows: TGTGCCAGCAGTTCCCTGGCGGGGGAGCAGTTCTTC. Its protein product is CASSSLAGEQFF.

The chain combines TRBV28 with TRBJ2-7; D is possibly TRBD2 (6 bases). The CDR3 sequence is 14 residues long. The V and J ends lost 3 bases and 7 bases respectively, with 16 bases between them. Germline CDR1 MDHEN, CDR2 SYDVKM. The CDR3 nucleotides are TGTGCCAGCAGTTTTGGGGCGGGATCGGGGGAGCAGTACTTC. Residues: CASSFGAGSGEQYF. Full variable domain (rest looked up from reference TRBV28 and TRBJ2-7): DVKVTQSSRYLVKRTGEKVFLECVQDMDHENMFWYRQDPGLGLRLIYFSYDVKMKEKGDIPEGYSVSREKKERFSLILESASTNQTSMYLCASSFGAGSGEQYFGPGTRLTVT.

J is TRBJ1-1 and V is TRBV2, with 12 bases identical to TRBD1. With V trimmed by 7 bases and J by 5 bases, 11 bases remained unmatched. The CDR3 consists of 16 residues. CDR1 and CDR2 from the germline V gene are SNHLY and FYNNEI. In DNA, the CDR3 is TGTGCCAGCACAGGGACAGGGGGCAACTTTATGACTGAAGCTTTCTTT. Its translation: CASTGTGGNFMTEAFF.

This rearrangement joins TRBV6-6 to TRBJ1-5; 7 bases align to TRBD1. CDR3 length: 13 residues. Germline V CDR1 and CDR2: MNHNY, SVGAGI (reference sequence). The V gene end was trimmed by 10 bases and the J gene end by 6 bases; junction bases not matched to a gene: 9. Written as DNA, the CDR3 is TGTGCCACCAAGACAGGGATAGGTCAGCCCCAGCATTTT. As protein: CATKTGIGQPQHF.

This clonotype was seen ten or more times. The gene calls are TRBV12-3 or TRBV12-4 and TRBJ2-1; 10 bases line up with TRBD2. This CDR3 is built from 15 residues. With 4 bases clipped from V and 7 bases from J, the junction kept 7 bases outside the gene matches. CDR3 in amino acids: CASSSSGLALNEQFF. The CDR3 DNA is TGTGCCAGCAGTTCCTCGGGACTAGCGTTGAATGAGCAGTTCTTC.

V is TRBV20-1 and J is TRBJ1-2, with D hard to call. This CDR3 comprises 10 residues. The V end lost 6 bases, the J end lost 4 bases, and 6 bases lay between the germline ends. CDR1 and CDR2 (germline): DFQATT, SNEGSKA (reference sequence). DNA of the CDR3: TGCAGTGCCCCGATCTATGGCTACACCTTC. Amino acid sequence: CSAPIYGYTF.

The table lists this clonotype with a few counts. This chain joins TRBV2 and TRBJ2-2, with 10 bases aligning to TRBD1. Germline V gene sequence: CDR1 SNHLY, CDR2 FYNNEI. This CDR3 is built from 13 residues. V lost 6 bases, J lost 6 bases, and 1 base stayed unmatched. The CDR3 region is CASSGQGAGELFF. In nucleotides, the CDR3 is TGTGCCAGCAGCGGACAGGGGGCCGGGGAGCTGTTTTTT.

The CDR3 DNA sequence: TGTGCCAGCAGCTTAGGCACGGGACAGAGGAACACTGAAGCTTTCTTT. Translating it yields CASSLGTGQRNTEAFF. This chain uses TRBV7-2 with TRBJ1-1; 7 nucleotides match TRBD1. The CDR3 totals 16 residues. Unmatched junction bases numbered 6, after V lost 1 base and J lost 1 base. The germline gives CDR1 SGHTA, CDR2 FQGNSA.

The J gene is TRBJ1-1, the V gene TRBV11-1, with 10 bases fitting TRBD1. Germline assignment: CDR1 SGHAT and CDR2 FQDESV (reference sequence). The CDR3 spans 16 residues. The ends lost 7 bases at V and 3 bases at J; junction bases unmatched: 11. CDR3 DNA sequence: TGTGCCAGCACCGGGACAGGGGCCGCGCTCCACACTGAAGCTTTCTTT. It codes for CASTGTGAALHTEAFF. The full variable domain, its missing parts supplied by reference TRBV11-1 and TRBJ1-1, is EAEVAQSPRYKITEKSQAVAFWCDPISGHATLYWYRQILGQGPELLVQFQDESVVDDSQLPKDRFSAERLKGVDSTLKIQPAELGDSAMYLCASTGTGAALHTEAFFGQGTRLTVV.

The CDR3 spells CSAREPGGGGRRETQYF. The CDR3 DNA reads TGCAGTGCTAGAGAGCCTGGGGGTGGCGGGAGAAGGGAGACCCAGTACTTC. V gene TRBV20-1 combines with J gene TRBJ2-5, with 7 bases fitting TRBD2. Trimming at V came to 0 bases and at J to 5 bases, leaving 15 bases not matched to a gene. Looked up from germline, CDR1 is DFQATT and CDR2 is SNEGSKA (reference sequence). This CDR3 comprises 17 residues.

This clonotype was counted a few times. DNA for the CDR3: TGTGCCAGCAGTTTTCCAGCGGGGGTCAGCGAGACCCAGTACTTC. This codes for CASSFPAGVSETQYF. The V gene is TRBV6-2 or TRBV6-3, the J gene TRBJ2-5; 8 bases agree with TRBD2. Germline lookup yields CDR1 MNHEY and CDR2 SVGEGT. V shed 4 bases and J 5 bases; nucleotides not matched to a gene: 9. CDR3 size: 15 residues.

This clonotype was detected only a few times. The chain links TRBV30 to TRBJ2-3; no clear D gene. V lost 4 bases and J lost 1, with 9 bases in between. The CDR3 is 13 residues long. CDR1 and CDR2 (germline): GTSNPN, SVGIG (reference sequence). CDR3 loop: CAWMTDGTDTQYF. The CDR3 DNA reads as TGTGCCTGGATGACGGATGGCACAGATACGCAGTATTTT.

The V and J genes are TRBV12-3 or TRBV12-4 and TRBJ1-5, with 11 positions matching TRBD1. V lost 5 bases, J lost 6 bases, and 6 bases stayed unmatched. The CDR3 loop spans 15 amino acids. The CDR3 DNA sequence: TGTGCCAGCAGTCTCGGACAGGGGGCAAGTCAGCCCCAGCATTTT. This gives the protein CASSLGQGASQPQHF.

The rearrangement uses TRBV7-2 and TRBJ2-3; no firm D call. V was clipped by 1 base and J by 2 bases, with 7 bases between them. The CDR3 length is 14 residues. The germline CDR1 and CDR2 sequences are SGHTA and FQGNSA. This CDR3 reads CASSLVAATDTQYF. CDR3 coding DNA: TGTGCCAGCAGCTTAGTCGCTGCCACAGATACGCAGTATTTT.

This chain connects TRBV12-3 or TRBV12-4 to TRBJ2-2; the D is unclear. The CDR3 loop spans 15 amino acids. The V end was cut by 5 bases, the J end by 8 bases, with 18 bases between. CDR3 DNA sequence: TGTGCCAGCAGTGGTTTCGGACGGAGAGTAGGGGAGCTGTTTTTT. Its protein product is CASSGFGRRVGELFF.

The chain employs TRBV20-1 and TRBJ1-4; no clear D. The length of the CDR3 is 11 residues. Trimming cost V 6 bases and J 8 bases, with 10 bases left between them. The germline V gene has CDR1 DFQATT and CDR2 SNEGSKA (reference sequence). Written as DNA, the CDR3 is TGCAGTGCCAGAAGTGGGGAAAAACTGTTTTTT. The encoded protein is CSARSGEKLFF.

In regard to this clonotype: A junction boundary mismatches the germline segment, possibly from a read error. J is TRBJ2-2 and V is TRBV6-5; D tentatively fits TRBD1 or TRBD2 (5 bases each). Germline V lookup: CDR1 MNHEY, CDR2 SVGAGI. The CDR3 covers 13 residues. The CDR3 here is CASSWLGDGELFF. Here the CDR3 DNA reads TGTGCCAGTAGTTGGTTGGGGGACGGGGAGCTGTTTTTT.

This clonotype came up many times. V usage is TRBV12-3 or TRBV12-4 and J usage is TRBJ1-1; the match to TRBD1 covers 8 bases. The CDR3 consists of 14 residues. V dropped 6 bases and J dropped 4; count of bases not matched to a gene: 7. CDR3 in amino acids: CASSLTGGSTEAFF. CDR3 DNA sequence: TGTGCCAGCAGCCTTACAGGGGGAAGCACTGAAGCTTTCTTT.

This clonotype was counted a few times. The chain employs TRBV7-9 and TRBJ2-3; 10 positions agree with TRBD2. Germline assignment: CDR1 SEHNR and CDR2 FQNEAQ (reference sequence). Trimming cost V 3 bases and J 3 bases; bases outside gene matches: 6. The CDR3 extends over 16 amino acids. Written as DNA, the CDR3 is TGTGCCAGCAGCTTTTCTAGCGGGAGCACGACAGATACGCAGTATTTT. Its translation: CASSFSSGSTTDTQYF.